A selection of T cell receptor beta chains follows, all from one sample in a study of T-cell reconstitution after alpha-beta-depleted transplantation in children. MiXCR, run by TCRdb on the PCR reads, gives a single entry per CDR3 protein. This sample has 240,000 or so distinct CDR3 sequences, with 12% found just once. The specimen was PBMCs from the stem cell graft donor, collected from the stem cell graft. The receptors here all came from a human donor who donated a stem cell graft to a child with acute lymphoblastic leukemia. Each CDR3 is given with its conserved first and last residue.

V	CDR3
TRBV7-2	CASSLEVGTPQETQYF
TRBV7-2	CASSPDRAAGELFF
TRBV12-3/TRBV12-4	CASSLDSGGSTDTQYF
TRBV28	CASTDRVFGYTF
TRBV5-4	CASSLIEETQYF
TRBV9	CASSGLAGEFYNEQFF
TRBV16	CASSRLPGGGTEAFF
TRBV7-2	CASSPSQGMNTEAFF
TRBV20-1	CSAMSGASTDTQYF
TRBV7-9	CASSLGVPMNTEAFF
TRBV9	CASSLSSGGDNEQFF
TRBV6-2/TRBV6-3	CASSYRPDRPSLQETQYF
TRBV7-9	CASSLEGQGHNEQFF
TRBV27	CASRRPPGGYTF
TRBV20-1	CSAYRGPGTEAFF
TRBV7-9	CASIHGGQETQYF
TRBV6-1	CASSEGAGVTDTQYF
TRBV20-1	CSARGQDSGNTIYF
TRBV5-1	CASSHGTASKNIQYF
TRBV12-3/TRBV12-4	CASSSAAGTVDGEAFF
TRBV28	CASRFGSYNEQFF
TRBV27	CASSLWASDQETQYF
TRBV5-1	CASSRELRATGNTIYF
TRBV29-1	CSVVPNSGGAFETQYF
TRBV7-2	CASSSGPVRTQYF
TRBV29-1	CSVAGAHEQFF
TRBV3-1	CASSQTVAAGVENIQYF
TRBV7-2	CASSSGPRYGYTF
TRBV25-1	CASSEFEAGEYNEQFF
TRBV9	CASSVGGASQPQHF
TRBV7-9	CASSFPGPGELFF
TRBV5-1	CASSLRKETQYF
TRBV7-9	CASRPTGDPSYEQYF
TRBV27	CASSSRIFEQFF
TRBV5-6	CASSSSYGRRSNQPQHF
TRBV4-3	CASKQGHLRTGELFF
TRBV3-1	CASSQEGTLRKFF
TRBV2	CASSGDRKIQETQYF
TRBV7-2	CASSEQGAYSPLHF
TRBV5-1	CASSFRGQGATDTQYF
TRBV12-3/TRBV12-4	CASSPTSGRHNEQFF
TRBV12-3/TRBV12-4	CASSLAGRADTQYF
TRBV20-1	CSARDQPSGNSYEQYF
TRBV10-3	CAISGQDGLNTEAFF
TRBV6-5	CASSYLGPGEEKLFF
TRBV2	CASSDRGTSGSGETQYF
TRBV5-1	CASSLGQGSREKLFF
TRBV7-2	CASSPTSGEAKNIQYF
TRBV29-1	CSAGDSNQPQHF